This record looks at one TCR beta chain sequence and its context. As yet, its antigen is unknown. Germline CDR1 and CDR2: MDHEN and SYDVKM. The junction had 6 bases not matched to a gene; V was cut back by 5 bases and J by 2 bases. The CDR3 extends over 16 amino acids. The data were obtained in a study of blood T cells in healthy people across ages. Study-level information: With template switching, about one barcoded beta molecule was captured per two T cells.

Primed by a sample-barcoded 5' primer and a J-beta primer mix, a second PCR proceeded for about 6 to 12 cycles. Tags on each cDNA molecule came from a template-switch adaptor with 12 random nucleotides. TCRdb reprocessed the 5' RACE reads with MiXCR, giving one entry per CDR3 protein. This repertoire shows about 1.8 million distinct CDR3 sequences, about 50% found once; its top ten account for over 2%. General study points: Naive T cell percentage showed a strong correlation with the diversity of TCR beta. Observed TCR beta diversity per million T cells went down as age went up. This fall followed a roughly linear course with age.

The TCR sequence derives from a woman between 35 and 50 years old in good health. The chain couples TRBV28 to TRBJ2-1, with 10 nucleotides matching TRBD2. The sequenced sample was blood. The CDR3 DNA sequence: TGTGCCAGCAGTGCACCTAGCGGGGGAACCTACAATGAGCAGTTCTTC. It yields the protein CASSAPSGGTYNEQFF.